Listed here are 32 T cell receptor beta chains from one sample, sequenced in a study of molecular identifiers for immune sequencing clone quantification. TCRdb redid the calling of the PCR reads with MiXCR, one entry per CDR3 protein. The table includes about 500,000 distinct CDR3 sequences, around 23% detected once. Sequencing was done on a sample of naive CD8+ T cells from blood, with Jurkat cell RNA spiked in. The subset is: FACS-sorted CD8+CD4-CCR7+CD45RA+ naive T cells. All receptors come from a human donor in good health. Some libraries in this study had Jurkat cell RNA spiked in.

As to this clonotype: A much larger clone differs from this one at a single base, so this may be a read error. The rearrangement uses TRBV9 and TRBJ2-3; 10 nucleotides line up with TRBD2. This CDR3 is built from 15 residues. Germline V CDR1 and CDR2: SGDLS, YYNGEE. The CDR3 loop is CASRVGLASSDTQYF. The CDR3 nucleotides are TGTGCCAGCCGCGTGGGACTAGCGAGCTCAGATACGCAGTATTTT.

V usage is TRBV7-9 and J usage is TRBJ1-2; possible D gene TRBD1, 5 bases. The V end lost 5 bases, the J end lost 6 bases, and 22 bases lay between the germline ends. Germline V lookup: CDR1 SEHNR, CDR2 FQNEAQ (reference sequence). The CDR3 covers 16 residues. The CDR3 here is CASSPGPGGEGDGYTF. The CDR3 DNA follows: TGTGCCAGCAGCCCGGGGCCAGGAGGGGAAGGAGATGGCTACACCTTC. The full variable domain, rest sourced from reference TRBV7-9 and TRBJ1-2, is DTGVSQNPRHKITKRGQNVTFRCDPISEHNRLYWYRQTLGQGPEFLTYFQNEAQLEKSRLLSDRFSAERPKGSFSTLEIQRTEQGDSAMYLCASSPGPGGEGDGYTFGSGTRLTVV.

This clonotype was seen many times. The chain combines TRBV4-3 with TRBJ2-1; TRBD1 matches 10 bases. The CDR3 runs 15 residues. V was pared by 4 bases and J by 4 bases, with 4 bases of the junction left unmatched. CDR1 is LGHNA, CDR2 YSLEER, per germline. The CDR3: CASSLDRGLYNEQFF. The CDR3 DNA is TGCGCCAGCAGCCTCGACAGGGGGCTTTACAATGAGCAGTTCTTC.

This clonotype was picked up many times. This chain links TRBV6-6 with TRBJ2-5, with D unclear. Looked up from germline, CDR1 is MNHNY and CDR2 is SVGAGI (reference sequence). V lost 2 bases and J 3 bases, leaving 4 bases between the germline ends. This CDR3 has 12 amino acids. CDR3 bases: TGTGCCAGCAGTTACGCGGAAGAGACCCAGTACTTC. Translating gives CASSYAEETQYF.

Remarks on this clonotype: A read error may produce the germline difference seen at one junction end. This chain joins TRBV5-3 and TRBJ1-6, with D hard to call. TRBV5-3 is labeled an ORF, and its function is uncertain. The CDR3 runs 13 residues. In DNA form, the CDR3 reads TGTGCCAGCAGACCCGCGATGGGTTCACCCCTCCCCTTT. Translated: CASRPAMGSPLPF.

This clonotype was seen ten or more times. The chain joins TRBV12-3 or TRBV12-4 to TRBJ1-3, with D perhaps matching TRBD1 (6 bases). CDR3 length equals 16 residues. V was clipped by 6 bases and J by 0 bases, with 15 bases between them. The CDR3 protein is CASREPGHNSGNTIYF. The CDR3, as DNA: TGTGCCAGCAGGGAACCGGGACACAACTCTGGAAACACCATATATTTT.

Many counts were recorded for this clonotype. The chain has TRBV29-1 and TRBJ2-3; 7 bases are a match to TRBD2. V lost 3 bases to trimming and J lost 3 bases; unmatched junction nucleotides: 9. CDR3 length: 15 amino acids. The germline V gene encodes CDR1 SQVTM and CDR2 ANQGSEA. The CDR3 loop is CSVELAGDRTDTQYF. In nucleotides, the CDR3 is TGCAGCGTTGAGCTGGCGGGAGATAGAACAGATACGCAGTATTTT.

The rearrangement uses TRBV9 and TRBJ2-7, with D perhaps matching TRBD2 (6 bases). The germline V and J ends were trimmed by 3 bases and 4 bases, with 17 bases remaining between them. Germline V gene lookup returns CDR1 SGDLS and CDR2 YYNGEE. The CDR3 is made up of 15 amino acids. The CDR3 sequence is CASSAGPGVGYEQYF. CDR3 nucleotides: TGTGCCAGCAGCGCCGGACCGGGGGTTGGATACGAGCAGTACTTC. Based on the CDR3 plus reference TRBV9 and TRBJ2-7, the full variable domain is DSGVTQTPKHLITATGQRVTLRCSPRSGDLSVYWYQQSLDQGLQFLIQYYNGEERAKGNILERFSAQQFPDLHSELNLSSLELGDSALYFCASSAGPGVGYEQYFGPGTRLTVT.

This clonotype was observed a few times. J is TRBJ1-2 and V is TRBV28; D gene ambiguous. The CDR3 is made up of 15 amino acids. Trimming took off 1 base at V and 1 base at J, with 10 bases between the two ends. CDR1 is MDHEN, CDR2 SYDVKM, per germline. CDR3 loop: CASSLFSDDNYGYTF. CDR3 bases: TGTGCCAGCAGTTTATTCTCAGATGATAACTATGGCTACACCTTC.

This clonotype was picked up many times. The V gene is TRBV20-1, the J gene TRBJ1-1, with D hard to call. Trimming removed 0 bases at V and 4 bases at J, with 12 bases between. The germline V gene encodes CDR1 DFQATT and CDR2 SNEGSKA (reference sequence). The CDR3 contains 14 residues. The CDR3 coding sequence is TGCAGTGCTAGAGACGACGTAGCGGGCACTGAAGCTTTCTTT. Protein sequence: CSARDDVAGTEAFF.

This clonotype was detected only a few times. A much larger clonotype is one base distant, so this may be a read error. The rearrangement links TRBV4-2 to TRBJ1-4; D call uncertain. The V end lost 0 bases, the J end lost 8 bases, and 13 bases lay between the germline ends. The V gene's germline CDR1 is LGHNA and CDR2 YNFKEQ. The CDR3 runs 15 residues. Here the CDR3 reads CASSQEFEEREKLFF. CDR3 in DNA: TGTGCCAGCAGCCAAGAGTTCGAGGAAAGGGAAAAACTGTTTTTT.

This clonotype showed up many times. The DNA of the CDR3 is TGTGCCAGCAGCGTTCGAACCTCTAGCACAGATACGCAGTATTTT. Translation: CASSVRTSSTDTQYF. J is TRBJ2-3 and V is TRBV9; no firm D call. The CDR3 is 15 amino acids. V lost 2 bases and J lost 0, with 10 bases in between. CDR1 SGDLS and CDR2 YYNGEE come from the germline V gene.

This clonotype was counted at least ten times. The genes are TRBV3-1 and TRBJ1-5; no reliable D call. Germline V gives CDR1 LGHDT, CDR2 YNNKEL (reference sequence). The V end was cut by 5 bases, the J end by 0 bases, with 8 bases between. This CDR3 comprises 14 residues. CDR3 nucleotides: TGTGCCAGCAGCTCCGGAAATAGCAATCAGCCCCAGCATTTT. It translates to CASSSGNSNQPQHF. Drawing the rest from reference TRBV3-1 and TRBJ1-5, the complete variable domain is DTAVSQTPKYLVTQMGNDKSIKCEQNLGHDTMYWYKQDSKKFLKIMFSYNNKELIINETVPNRFSPKSPDKAHLNLHINSLELGDSAVYFCASSSGNSNQPQHFGDGTRLSIL.

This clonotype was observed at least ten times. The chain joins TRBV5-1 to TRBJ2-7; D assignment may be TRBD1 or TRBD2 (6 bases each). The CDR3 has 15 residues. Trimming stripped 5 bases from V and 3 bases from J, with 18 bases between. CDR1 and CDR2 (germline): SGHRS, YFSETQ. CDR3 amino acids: CASSPVEGDFYEQYF. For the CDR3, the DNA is TGCGCCAGCAGTCCGGTGGAGGGGGACTTCTACGAGCAGTACTTC.

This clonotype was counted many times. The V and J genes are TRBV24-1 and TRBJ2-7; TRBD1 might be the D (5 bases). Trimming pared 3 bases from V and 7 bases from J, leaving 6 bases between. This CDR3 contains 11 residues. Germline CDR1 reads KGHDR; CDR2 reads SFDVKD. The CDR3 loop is CATSDKGEQYF. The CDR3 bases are TGTGCCACCAGTGATAAGGGGGAGCAGTACTTC.

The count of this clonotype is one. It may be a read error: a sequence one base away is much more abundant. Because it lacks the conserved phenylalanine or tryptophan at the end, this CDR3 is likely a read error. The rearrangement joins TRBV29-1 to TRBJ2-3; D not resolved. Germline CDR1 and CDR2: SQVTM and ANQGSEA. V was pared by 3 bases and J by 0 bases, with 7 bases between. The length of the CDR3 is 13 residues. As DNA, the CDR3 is TGCAGCGTTGAGGGATCTAGCACAGATACGCAGTATCTT. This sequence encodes CSVEGSSTDTQYL.

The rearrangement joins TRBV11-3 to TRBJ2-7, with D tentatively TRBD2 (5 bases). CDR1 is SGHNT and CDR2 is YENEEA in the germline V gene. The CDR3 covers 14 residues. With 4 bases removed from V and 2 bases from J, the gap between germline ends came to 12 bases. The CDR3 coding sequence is TGTGCCAGCAGCTCCGGGGATACAACCTACGAGCAGTACTTC. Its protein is CASSSGDTTYEQYF.

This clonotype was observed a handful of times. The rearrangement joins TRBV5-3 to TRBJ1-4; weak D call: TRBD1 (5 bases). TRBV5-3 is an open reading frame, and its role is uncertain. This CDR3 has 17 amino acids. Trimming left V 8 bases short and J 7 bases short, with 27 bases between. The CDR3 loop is CASSQIGTGVRGEKLFF. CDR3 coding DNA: TGTGCCAGCAGCCAAATAGGAACAGGAGTTCGAGGTGAAAAACTGTTTTTT.

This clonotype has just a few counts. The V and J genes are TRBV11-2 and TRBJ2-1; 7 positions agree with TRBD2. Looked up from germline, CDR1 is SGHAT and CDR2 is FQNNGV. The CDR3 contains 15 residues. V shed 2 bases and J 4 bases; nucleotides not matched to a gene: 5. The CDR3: CASSLLEGGYNEQFF. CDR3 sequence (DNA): TGTGCCAGCAGCTTATTGGAGGGAGGGTACAATGAGCAGTTCTTC.

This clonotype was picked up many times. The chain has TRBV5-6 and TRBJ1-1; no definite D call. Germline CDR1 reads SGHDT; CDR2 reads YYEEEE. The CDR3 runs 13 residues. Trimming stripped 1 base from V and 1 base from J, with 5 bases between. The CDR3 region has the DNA TGTGCCAGCAGCTTGTTGGGGAACACTGAAGCTTTCTTT. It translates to CASSLLGNTEAFF.

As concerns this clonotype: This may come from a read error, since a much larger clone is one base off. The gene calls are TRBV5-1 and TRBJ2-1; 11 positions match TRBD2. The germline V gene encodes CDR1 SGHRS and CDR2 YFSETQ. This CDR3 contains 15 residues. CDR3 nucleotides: TGCGCCAGCAGCTCCTCTAGCGGGAGGATGAATGAGCAGATCTTC. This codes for CASSSSSGRMNEQIF.

CDR3 nucleotides: TGTGCCAGCAGCCCCGCCGTCGACGAACGGACTGAAGCTTTCTTT. This sequence encodes CASSPAVDERTEAFF. This rearrangement joins TRBV13 to TRBJ1-1; D uncertain. CDR1 is PRHDT and CDR2 is FYEKMQ in the germline V gene (reference sequence). This CDR3 comprises 15 residues. Trimming took 5 bases from V and 5 from J, leaving 18 bases between them.

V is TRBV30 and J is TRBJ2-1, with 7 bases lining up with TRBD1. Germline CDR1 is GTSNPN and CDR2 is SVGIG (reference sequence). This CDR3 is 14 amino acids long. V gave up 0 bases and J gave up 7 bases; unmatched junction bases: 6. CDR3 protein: CAWSVWSGGNEQFF. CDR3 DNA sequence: TGTGCCTGGAGTGTATGGTCAGGGGGTAATGAGCAGTTCTTC.

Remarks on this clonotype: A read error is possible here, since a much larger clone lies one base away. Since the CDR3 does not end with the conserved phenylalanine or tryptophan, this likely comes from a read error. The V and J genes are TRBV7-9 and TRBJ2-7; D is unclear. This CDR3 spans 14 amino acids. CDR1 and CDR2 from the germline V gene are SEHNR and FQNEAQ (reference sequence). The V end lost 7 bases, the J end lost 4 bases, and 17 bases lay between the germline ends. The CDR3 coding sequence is TGTGCCAGCACTGCGTCTGGACCGAGTTACGAGCAGTACCTC. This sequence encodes CASTASGPSYEQYL.

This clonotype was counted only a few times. The CDR3 reads CASRPGWPTEIQETQYF. CDR3 DNA sequence: TGTGCCAGCAGACCAGGCTGGCCCACGGAGATTCAAGAGACCCAGTACTTC. The genes are TRBV6-5 and TRBJ2-5; D ambiguous. The CDR3 runs 17 residues. The V gene lost 6 bases and the J gene lost 2 bases, with 22 bases spanning the gap. Germline values: CDR1 MNHEY, CDR2 SVGAGI.

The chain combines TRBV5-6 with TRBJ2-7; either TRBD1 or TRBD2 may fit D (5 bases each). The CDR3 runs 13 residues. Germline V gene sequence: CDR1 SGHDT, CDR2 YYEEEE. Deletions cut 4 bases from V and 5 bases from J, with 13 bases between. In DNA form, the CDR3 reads TGTGCCAGCAGCGTCGGGGCCCCCAACGAGCAGTACTTC. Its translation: CASSVGAPNEQYF.

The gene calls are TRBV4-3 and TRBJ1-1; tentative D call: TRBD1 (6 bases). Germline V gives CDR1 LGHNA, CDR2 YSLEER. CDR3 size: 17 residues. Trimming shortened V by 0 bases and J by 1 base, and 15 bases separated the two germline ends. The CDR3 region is CASSQDWDNVENTEAFF. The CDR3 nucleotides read TGCGCCAGCAGCCAAGATTGGGACAATGTAGAGAACACTGAAGCTTTCTTT.

CDR3 amino acids: CAWSVGDEQYF. CDR3 DNA sequence: TGTGCCTGGAGTGTAGGCGACGAGCAGTACTTC. V gene TRBV30 combines with J gene TRBJ2-7; no firm D call. The V gene lost 0 bases and the J gene lost 5 bases, with 5 bases spanning the gap. This CDR3 contains 11 residues. The germline V gene encodes CDR1 GTSNPN and CDR2 SVGIG (reference sequence). The full variable domain, completed using reference TRBV30 and TRBJ2-7, is SQTIHQWPATLVQPVGSPLSLECTVEGTSNPNLYWYRQAAGRGLQLLFYSVGIGQISSEVPQNLSASRPQDRQFILSSKKLLLSDSGFYLCAWSVGDEQYFGPGTRLTVT.

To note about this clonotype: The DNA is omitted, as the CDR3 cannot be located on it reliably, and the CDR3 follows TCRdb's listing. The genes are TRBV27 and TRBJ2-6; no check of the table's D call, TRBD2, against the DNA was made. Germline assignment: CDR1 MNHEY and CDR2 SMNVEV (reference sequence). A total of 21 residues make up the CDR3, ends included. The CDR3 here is CARRRRTSGSPFASGAHVLPF.

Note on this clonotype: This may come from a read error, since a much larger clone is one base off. The CDR3 DNA reads as TGCGCCAGCAGTCAAGTCCTTTCCCGCGACGGTAGCAATCAGCCCCAGCTTTTT. It specifies CASSQVLSRDGSNQPQLF. The chain employs TRBV23-1 and TRBJ1-5, with no clear D. TRBV23-1 is sorted into the ORF group, with uncertain function. The CDR3 runs to 18 residues.

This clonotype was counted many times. This chain's CDR3 is CASSPMIGNQPQHF. DNA for the CDR3: TGTGCCAGCAGTCCCATGATTGGCAATCAGCCCCAGCATTTT. This chain links TRBV6-2 or TRBV6-3 with TRBJ1-5; no clear D gene. V gave up 5 bases and J gave up 2 bases, with 10 bases separating them. The CDR3 contains 14 residues. Germline CDR1 and CDR2: MNHEY and SVGEGT.

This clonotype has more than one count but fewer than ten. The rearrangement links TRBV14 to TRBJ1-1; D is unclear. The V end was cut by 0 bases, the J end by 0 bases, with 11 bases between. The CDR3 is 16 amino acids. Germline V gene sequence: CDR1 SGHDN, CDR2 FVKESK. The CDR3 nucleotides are TGTGCCAGCAGCCAAGATCATGAGGGTTTGAACACTGAAGCTTTCTTT. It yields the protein CASSQDHEGLNTEAFF.